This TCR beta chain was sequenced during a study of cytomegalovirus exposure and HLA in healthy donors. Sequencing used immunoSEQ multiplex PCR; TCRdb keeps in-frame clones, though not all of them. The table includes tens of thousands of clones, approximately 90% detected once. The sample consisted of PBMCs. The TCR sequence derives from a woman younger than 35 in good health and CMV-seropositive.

DNA for the CDR3: TGTGCCAGCAGCTCCGGAGGAGCGGGAGGTGAGACCCAGTACTTC. Amino acid sequence: CASSSGGAGGETQYF. This rearrangement joins TRBV11-2 to TRBJ2-5, with 9 nucleotides matching TRBD2. Germline loops: CDR1 SGHAT, CDR2 FQNNGV. The CDR3 has 15 residues. The trim removed 4 bases at V and 5 bases at J, leaving 8 bases unmatched.